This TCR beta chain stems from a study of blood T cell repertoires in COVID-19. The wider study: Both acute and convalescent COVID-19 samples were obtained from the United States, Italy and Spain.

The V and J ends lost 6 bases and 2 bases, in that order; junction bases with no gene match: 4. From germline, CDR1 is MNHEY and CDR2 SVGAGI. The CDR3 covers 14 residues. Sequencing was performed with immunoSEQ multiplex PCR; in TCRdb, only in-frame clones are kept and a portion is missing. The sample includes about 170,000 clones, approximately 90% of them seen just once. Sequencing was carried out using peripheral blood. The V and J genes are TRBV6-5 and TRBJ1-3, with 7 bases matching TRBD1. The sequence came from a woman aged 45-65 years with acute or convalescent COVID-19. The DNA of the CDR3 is TGTGCCAGCAGACCAGGGGGAACTGGAAACACCATATATTTT. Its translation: CASRPGGTGNTIYF.